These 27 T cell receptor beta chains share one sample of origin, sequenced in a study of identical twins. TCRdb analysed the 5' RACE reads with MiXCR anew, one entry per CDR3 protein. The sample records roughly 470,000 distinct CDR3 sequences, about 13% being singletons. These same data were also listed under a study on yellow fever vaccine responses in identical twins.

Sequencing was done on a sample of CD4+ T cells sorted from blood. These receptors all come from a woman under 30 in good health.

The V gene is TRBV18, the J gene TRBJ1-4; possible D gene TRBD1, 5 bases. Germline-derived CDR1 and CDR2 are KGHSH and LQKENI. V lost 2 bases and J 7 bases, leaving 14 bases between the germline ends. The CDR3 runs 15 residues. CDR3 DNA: TGTGCCAGCTCACCAATTCCAGGGTTGATTGAAAAACTGTTTTTT. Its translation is CASSPIPGLIEKLFF.

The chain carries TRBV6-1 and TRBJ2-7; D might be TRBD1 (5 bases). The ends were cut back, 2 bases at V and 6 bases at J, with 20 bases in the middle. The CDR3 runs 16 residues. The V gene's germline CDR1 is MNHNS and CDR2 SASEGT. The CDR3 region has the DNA TGTGCCAGCAGTGAACTAGAGTCCAGGGAAAGGGGCGAGCAGTACTTC. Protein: CASSELESRERGEQYF.

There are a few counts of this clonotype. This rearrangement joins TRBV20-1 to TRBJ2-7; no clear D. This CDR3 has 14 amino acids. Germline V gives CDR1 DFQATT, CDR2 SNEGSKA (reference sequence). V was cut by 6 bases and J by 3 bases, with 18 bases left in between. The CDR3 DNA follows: TGCAGTGCATCCCTAGGGCAGGTGAACTACGAGCAGTACTTC. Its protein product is CSASLGQVNYEQYF.

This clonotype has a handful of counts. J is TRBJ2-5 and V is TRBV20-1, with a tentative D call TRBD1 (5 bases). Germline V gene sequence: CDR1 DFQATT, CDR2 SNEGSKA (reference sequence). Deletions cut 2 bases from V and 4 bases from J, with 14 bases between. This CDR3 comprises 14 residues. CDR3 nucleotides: TGCAGTGCTAGAATGGTAGTTGGGGCAGAGACCCAGTACTTC. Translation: CSARMVVGAETQYF.

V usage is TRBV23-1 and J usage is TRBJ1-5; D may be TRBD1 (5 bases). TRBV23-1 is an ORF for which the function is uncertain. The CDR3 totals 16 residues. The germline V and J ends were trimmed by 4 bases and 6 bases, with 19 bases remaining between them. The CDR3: CASSPRGIEWCQPQHF. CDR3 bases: TGCGCCAGCAGTCCACGGGGGATCGAGTGGTGTCAGCCCCAGCATTTT.

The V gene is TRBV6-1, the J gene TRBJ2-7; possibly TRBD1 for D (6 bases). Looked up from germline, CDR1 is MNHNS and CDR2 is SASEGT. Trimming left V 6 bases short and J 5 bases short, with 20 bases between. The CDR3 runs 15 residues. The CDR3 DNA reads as TGTGCCAGCAGCGTCGACAGGACCTACCCCCACGAGCAGTACTTC. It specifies CASSVDRTYPHEQYF.

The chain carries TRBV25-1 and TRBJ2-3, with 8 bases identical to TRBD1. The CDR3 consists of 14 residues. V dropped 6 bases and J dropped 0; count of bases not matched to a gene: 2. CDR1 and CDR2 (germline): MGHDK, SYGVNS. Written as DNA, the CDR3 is TGTGCCAGCAGCTACAGGGGGAGCACAGATACGCAGTATTTT. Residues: CASSYRGSTDTQYF.

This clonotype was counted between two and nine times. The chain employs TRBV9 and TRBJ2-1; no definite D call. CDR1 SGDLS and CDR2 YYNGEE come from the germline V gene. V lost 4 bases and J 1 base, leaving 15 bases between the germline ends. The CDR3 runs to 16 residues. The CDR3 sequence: CASSPTARGSYNEQFF. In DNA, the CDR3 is TGTGCCAGCAGCCCCACCGCTCGCGGTTCCTACAATGAGCAGTTCTTC.

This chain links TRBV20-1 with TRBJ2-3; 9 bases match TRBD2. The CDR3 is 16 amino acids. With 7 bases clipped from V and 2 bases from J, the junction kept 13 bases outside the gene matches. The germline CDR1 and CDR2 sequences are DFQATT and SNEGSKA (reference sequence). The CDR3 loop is CSVERVAGVPTDTQYF. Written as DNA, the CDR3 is TGCAGTGTAGAGAGGGTAGCGGGAGTCCCCACAGATACGCAGTATTTT.

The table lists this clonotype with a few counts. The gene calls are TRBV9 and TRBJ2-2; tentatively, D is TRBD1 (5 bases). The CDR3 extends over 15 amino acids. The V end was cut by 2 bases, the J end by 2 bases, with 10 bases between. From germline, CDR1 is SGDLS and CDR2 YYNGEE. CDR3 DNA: TGTGCCAGCAGCGTTGCACAGGCCAACACCGGGGAGCTGTTTTTT. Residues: CASSVAQANTGELFF.

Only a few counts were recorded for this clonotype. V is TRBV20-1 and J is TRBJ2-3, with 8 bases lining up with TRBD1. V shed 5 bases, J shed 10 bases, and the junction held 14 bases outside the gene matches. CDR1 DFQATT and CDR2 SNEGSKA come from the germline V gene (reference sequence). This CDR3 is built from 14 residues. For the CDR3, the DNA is TGCAGTGCTGAGGGACAGGCGGGGAGGAGGGCGCAGTATTTT. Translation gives CSAEGQAGRRAQYF.

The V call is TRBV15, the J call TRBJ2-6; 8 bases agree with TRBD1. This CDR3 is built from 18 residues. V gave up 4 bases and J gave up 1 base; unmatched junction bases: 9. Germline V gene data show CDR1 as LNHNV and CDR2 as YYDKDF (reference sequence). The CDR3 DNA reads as TGTGCCACCAGCATACGTGACAGGGGTGGATCTGGGGCCAACGTCCTGACTTTC. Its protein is CATSIRDRGGSGANVLTF.

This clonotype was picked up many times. The CDR3 sequence: CASSLSTGGYTDTQYF. CDR3 DNA: TGTGCCAGCAGCTTATCAACGGGGGGGTACACAGATACGCAGTATTTT. This chain connects TRBV11-2 to TRBJ2-3; 8 positions agree with TRBD2. Germline CDR1 and CDR2: SGHAT and FQNNGV. V was pared by 2 bases and J by 2 bases, with 6 bases of the junction left unmatched. The CDR3 extends over 16 amino acids.

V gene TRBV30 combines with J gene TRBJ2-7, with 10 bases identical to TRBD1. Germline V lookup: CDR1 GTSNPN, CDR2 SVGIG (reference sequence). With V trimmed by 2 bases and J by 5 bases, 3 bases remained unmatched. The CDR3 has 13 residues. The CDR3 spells CAWSLGQGNEQYF. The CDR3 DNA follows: TGTGCCTGGAGTCTGGGACAGGGGAACGAGCAGTACTTC.

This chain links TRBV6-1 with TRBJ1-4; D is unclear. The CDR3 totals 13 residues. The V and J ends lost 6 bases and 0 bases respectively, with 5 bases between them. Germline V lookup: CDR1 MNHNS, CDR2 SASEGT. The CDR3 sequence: CASRPTTNEKLFF. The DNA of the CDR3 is TGTGCCAGCAGACCCACAACTAATGAAAAACTGTTTTTT.

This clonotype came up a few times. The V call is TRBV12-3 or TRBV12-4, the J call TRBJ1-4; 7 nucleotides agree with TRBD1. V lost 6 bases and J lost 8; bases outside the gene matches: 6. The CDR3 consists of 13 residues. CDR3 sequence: CASRDRAGEKLFF. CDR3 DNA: TGTGCCAGCAGAGACAGGGCCGGGGAAAAACTGTTTTTT.

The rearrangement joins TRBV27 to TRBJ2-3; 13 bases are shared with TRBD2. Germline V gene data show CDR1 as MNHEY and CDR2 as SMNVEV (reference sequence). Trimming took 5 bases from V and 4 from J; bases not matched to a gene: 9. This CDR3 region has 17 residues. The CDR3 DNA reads TGTGCCAGCAGTCTCAGACTAGCGGGGGGTAATTCAGATACGCAGTATTTT. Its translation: CASSLRLAGGNSDTQYF.

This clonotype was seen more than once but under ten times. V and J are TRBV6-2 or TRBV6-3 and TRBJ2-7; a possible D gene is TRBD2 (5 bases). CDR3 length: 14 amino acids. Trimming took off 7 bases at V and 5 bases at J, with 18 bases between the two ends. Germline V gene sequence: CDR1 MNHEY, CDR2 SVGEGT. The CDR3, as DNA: TGTGCCAGCATCGGCCCCGGGAAGAGAGACGAGCAGTACTTC. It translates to CASIGPGKRDEQYF.

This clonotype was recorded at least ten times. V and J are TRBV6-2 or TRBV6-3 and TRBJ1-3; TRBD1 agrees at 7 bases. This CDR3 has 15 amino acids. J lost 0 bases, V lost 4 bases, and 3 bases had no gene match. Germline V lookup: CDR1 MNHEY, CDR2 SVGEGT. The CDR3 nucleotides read TGTGCCAGCAGTTTGACAGGGATCTCTGGAAACACCATATATTTT. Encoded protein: CASSLTGISGNTIYF.

The CDR3 nucleotides read TGTGCCACCAGTGATTTCTCCGGGACAGGGGTAGAGACCCAGTACTTC. Translation gives CATSDFSGTGVETQYF. The chain is built from TRBV24-1 and TRBJ2-5; 10 bases line up with TRBD1. Germline CDR1 and CDR2: KGHDR and SFDVKD. This CDR3 has 16 residues. Trimming removed 1 base from V and 4 bases from J; junction bases left unmatched: 5.

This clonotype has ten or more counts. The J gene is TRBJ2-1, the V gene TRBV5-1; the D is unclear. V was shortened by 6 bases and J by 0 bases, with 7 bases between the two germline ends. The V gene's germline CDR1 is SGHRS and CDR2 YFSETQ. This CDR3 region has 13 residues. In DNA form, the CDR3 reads TGCGCCAGCACAATCAGCTCCTACAATGAGCAGTTCTTC. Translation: CASTISSYNEQFF.

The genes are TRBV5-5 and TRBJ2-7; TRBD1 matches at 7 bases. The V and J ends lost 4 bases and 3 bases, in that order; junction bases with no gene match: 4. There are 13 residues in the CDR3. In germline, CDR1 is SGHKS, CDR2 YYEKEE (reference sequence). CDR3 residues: CASSTRQGYEQYF. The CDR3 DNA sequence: TGTGCCAGCAGCACCCGACAGGGCTACGAGCAGTACTTC. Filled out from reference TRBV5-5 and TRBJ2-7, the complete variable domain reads DAGVTQSPTHLIKTRGQQVTLRCSPISGHKSVSWYQQVLGQGPQFIFQYYEKEERGRGNFPDRFSARQFPNYSSELNVNALLLGDSALYLCASSTRQGYEQYFGPGTRLTVT.

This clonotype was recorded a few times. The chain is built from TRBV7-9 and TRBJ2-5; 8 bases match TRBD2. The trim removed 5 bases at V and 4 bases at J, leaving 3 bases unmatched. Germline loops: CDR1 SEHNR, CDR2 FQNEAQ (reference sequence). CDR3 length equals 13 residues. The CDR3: CASSRTSRETQYF. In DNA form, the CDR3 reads TGTGCCAGCAGCCGGACTAGCAGAGAGACCCAGTACTTC.

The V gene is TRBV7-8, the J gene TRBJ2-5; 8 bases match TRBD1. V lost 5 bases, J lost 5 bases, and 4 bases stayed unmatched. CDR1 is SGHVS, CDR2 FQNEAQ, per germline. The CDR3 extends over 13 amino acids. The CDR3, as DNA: TGTGCCAGCAGCCGGACAGGGTGGGAGACCCAGTACTTC. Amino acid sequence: CASSRTGWETQYF.

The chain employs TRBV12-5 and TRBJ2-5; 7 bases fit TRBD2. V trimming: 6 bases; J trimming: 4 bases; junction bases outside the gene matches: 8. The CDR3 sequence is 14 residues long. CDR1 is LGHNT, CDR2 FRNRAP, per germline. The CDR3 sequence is CASGASGGGETQYF. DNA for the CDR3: TGTGCTAGTGGCGCAAGTGGGGGGGGAGAGACCCAGTACTTC.

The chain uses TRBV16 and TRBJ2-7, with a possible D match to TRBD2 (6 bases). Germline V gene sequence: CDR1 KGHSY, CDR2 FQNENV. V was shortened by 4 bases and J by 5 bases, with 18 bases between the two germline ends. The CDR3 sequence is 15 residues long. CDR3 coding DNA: TGTGCCAGCAGCCCCTTGGACGGAGGGATCAACGAGCAGTACTTC. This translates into CASSPLDGGINEQYF.

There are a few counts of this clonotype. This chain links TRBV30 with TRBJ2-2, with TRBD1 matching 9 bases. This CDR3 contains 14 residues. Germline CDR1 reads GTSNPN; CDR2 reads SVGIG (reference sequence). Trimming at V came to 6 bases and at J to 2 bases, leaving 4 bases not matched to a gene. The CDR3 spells CACRTGANTGELFF. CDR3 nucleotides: TGTGCCTGTCGGACAGGGGCCAACACCGGGGAGCTGTTTTTT.